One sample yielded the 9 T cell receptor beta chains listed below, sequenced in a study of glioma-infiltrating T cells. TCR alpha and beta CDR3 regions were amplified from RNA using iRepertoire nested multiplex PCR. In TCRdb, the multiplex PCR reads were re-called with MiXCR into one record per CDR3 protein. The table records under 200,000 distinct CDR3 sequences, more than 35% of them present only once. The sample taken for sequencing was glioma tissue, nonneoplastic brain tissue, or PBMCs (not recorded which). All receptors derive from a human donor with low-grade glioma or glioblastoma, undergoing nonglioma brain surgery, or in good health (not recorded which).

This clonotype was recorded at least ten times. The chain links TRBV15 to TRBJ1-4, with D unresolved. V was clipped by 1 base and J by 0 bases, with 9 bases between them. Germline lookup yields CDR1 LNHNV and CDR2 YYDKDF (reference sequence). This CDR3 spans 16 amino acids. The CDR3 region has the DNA TGTGCCACCAGCAGAGGACCGGGAGCAACTAATGAAAAACTGTTTTTT. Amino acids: CATSRGPGATNEKLFF.

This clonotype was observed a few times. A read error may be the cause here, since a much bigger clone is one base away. CDR3 in DNA: TGTGCCAGCAGTGAGGAGAGGGTTACTGAAGCTTTCTTT. Translated: CASSEERVTEAFF. The V gene is TRBV2, the J gene TRBJ1-1; D gene ambiguous. V was cut by 3 bases and J by 5 bases, with 10 bases left in between. The CDR3 loop spans 13 amino acids. Germline V gene data show CDR1 as SNHLY and CDR2 as FYNNEI.

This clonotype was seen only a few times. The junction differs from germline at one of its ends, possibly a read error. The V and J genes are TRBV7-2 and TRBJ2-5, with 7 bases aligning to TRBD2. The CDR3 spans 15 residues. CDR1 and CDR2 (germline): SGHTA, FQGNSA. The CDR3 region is CASSLVWGGGETQGF. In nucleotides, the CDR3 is TGTGCCAGCAGCTTAGTGTGGGGCGGGGGAGAGACCCAGGGCTTC.

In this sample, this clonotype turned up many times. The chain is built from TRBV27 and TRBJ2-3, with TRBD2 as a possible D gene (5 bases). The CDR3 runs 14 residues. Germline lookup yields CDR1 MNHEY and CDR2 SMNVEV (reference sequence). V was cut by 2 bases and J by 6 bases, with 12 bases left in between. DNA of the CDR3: TGTGCCAGCAGTTTACAAGGGAGAGAGGATACGCAGTATTTT. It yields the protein CASSLQGREDTQYF.

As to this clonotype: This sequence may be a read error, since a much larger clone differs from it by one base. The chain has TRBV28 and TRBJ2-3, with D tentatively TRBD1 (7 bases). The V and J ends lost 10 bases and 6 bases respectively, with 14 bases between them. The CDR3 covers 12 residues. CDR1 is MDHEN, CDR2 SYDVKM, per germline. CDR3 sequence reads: CANGSGGDTQYF. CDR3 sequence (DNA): TGTGCCAACGGATCAGGGGGGGATACGCAGTATTTT.

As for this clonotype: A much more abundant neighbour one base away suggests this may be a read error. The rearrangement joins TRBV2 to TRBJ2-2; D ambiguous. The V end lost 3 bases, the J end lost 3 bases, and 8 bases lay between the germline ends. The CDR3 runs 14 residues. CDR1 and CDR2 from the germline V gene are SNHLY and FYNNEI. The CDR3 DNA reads TGTGCCAGCAGTGAGAACTTGGACACCGGGGAGCTGTTTTTT. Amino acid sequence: CASSENLDTGELFF.

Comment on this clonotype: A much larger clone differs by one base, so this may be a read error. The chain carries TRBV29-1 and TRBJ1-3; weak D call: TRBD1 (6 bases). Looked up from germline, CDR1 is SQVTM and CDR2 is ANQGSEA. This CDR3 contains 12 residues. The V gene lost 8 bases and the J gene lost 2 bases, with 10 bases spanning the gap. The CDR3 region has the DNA TGCAGCCTAGGACAGACTGGAAACACCATATATTTT. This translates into CSLGQTGNTIYF.

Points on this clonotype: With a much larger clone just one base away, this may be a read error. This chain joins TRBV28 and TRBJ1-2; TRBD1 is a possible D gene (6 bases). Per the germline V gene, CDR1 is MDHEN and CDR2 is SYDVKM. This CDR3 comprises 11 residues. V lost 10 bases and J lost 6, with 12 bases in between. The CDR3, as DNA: TGTGCCATCACACAGGGACATGGCTACACCTTC. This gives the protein CAITQGHGYTF.

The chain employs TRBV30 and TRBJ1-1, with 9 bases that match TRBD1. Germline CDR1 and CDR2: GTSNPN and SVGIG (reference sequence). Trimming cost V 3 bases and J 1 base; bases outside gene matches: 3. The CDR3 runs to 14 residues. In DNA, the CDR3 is TGTGCCTGGAGAGAGACAGGGGGGAACACTGAAGCTTTCTTT. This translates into CAWRETGGNTEAFF.